The rows below give T cell receptor beta chains drawn from one sample of a study of blood T cells in healthy people across ages. Using its own MiXCR run on the 5' RACE reads, TCRdb lists one record per CDR3 protein. This sample has around 1,000,000 distinct CDR3 sequences, with roughly 24% found just once. The sample also formed part of further work on T cells of mothers and their children.

The sequencing input was blood. These TCRs come from a girl aged 2-10 years in good health. Each CDR3 is given with its conserved first and last residue. The order of the fields is V gene, clone size, J gene, D gene, CDR3 protein, CDR3 DNA. The D gene is left open where the match is weak. Size is stated for part of the rows, as once, few or many counts, or as a class when the clone is expanded.

>TRBV27|few|TRBJ2-7|TRBD1
CASSWTGAVEQYF
TGTGCCAGCAGTTGGACAGGGGCGGTGGAGCAGTACTTC
>TRBV29-1|.|TRBJ2-5|TRBD1
CSVPGTEQETQYF
TGCAGCGTACCCGGGACAGAACAAGAGACCCAGTACTTC
>TRBV15|.|TRBJ1-1|.
CATSRTRQANTEAFF
TGTGCCACCAGCAGAACCAGACAGGCTAACACTGAAGCTTTCTTT
>TRBV7-2|.|TRBJ1-4|TRBD1
CASSQGQGAEFDEKLFF
TGTGCCAGCAGCCAGGGACAGGGGGCAGAGTTTGACGAAAAACTGTTTTTT
>TRBV28|.|TRBJ2-3|TRBD2
CASSTSRTSGTDTQYF
TGTGCCAGCAGTACCAGCCGGACTAGCGGAACAGATACGCAGTATTTT
>TRBV7-9|.|TRBJ2-3|.
CASSLGGPESTDTQYF
TGTGCCAGCAGCTTGGGGGGTCCGGAGAGCACAGATACGCAGTATTTT
>TRBV7-2|.|TRBJ1-1|.
CASSLGRGGGAFF
TGTGCCAGCAGCTTAGGCAGGGGTGGGGGAGCTTTCTTT
>TRBV29-1|.|TRBJ1-3|.
CSVASAEPRNTIYF
TGCAGCGTTGCTTCGGCCGAACCGCGAAACACCATATATTTT
>TRBV9|few|TRBJ2-7|.
CASSAPGLEQYF
TGTGCCAGCAGCGCCCCGGGCCTCGAGCAGTACTTC
>TRBV12-3/TRBV12-4|few|TRBJ2-7|.
CATAPVHGAEQYF
TGTGCCACCGCCCCCGTACATGGGGCCGAGCAGTACTTC
>TRBV12-3/TRBV12-4|few|TRBJ2-4|TRBD1
CASTAGTVSIQYF
TGTGCCAGCACCGCCGGGACAGTTTCTATTCAGTACTTC
>TRBV28|few|TRBJ1-1|.
CASSLPTVPNTEAFF
TGTGCCAGCAGTTTACCTACCGTCCCGAACACTGAAGCTTTCTTT
>TRBV10-3|few|TRBJ1-1|TRBD1
CAVTQQGANTEAFF
TGTGCCGTGACGCAACAGGGGGCTAACACTGAAGCTTTCTTT
>TRBV20-1|few|TRBJ2-7|.
CSARAGTPGNYEQYF
TGCAGTGCCAGGGCCGGGACACCGGGTAACTACGAGCAGTACTTC
>TRBV4-1|.|TRBJ2-5|.
CASKGWEVETQYF
TGCGCCAGCAAGGGGTGGGAGGTGGAGACCCAGTACTTC
>TRBV20-1|.|TRBJ1-2|.
CSAGAGYTF
TGCAGTGCGGGCGCGGGCTACACCTTC
>TRBV11-3|few|TRBJ2-6|TRBD1
CASSYRGSGANVLTF
TGTGCCAGCAGCTACAGGGGCTCTGGGGCCAACGTCCTGACTTTC
>TRBV2|once|TRBJ1-1|.
CASSESGNTEAFF
TGTGCCAGCAGTGAATCGGGGAACACTGAAGCTTTCTTT
>TRBV6-5|.|TRBJ2-2|TRBD1
CASRPTGIPGELFF
TGTGCCAGCAGACCGACAGGGATACCCGGGGAGCTGTTTTTT
>TRBV28|few|TRBJ2-4|.
CASRDKGGSAKNIQYF
TGTGCCAGCAGAGATAAGGGTGGATCGGCCAAAAACATTCAGTACTTC
>TRBV7-9|few|TRBJ1-1|.
CASTDRTAEAFF
TGTGCCAGCACCGACAGGACGGCTGAAGCTTTCTTT
>TRBV28|few|TRBJ2-1|TRBD2
CASRRLAGGSDEQFF
TGCGCCAGCAGGCGGCTAGCGGGAGGTAGCGATGAGCAGTTCTTC
>TRBV6-2/TRBV6-3|few|TRBJ2-6|TRBD1
CASSPRTGGGFGANVLTF
TGTGCCAGCAGTCCCAGGACAGGGGGAGGTTTTGGGGCCAACGTCCTGACTTTC
>TRBV7-2|.|TRBJ1-1|.
CASSLGGRRGTEAFF
TGTGCCAGCAGCTTAGGGGGACGACGGGGTACTGAAGCTTTCTTT
>TRBV6-1|.|TRBJ2-1|.
CASTAPNYNEQFF
TGTGCCAGCACTGCACCCAATTACAATGAGCAGTTCTTC
>TRBV28|.|TRBJ1-2|.
CASSDSQENYGYTF
TGTGCCAGCAGTGATTCACAGGAGAACTATGGCTACACCTTC
>TRBV7-2|.|TRBJ2-3|TRBD2
CASSISGRADTQYF
TGTGCCAGCAGCATCAGCGGGAGGGCAGATACGCAGTATTTT
>TRBV29-1|few|TRBJ2-1|TRBD2
CSVLAGGTGNEQFF
TGCAGCGTTCTAGCGGGAGGGACTGGGAATGAGCAGTTCTTC
>TRBV29-1|few|TRBJ1-1|.
CSVTPLNTEAFF
TGCAGCGTTACTCCCTTGAACACTGAAGCTTTCTTT
>TRBV9|.|TRBJ2-3|TRBD2
CASSVELGAGGGTDTQCF
TGTGCCAGCAGCGTAGAATTGGGAGCGGGGGGTGGCACAGATACGCAGTGTTTT
>TRBV4-2|.|TRBJ2-3|.
CASSQEARHTDTQYF
TGTGCCAGCAGCCAAGAGGCACGCCACACAGATACGCAGTATTTT
>TRBV19|.|TRBJ1-1|.
CATLGGQKAFF
TGTGCCACCCTCGGTGGGCAAAAAGCTTTCTTT
>TRBV7-9|once|TRBJ2-5|.
CASSPSAPTGLGETQYF
TGTGCCAGCAGCCCTTCGGCCCCCACAGGTTTAGGGGAGACCCAGTACTTC
>TRBV6-6|.|TRBJ1-5|.
CASSYQQSGTGHF
TGTGCCAGCAGTTACCAGCAGTCCGGCACGGGGCATTTT
>TRBV7-2|.|TRBJ2-7|.
CASSSGFSTYEQYF
TGTGCCAGCAGCTCCGGGTTCAGTACCTACGAGCAGTACTTC
>TRBV7-9|.|TRBJ2-7|.
CASSPSRDDEQYF
TGTGCCAGCAGCCCCTCCCGGGACGACGAGCAGTACTTC
>TRBV20-1|once|TRBJ2-1|TRBD2
CSAPRAGLAGNNEQFF
TGCAGTGCCCCAAGGGCGGGACTAGCCGGGAACAATGAGCAGTTCTTC
>TRBV6-5|many|TRBJ2-3|.
CASSYSFSSMVGDTQYF
TGTGCCAGCAGTTACTCCTTCAGCTCGATGGTAGGCGATACGCAGTATTTT
>TRBV6-5|once|TRBJ1-1|.
CASSYDGTEAFF
TGTGCCAGCAGTTACGACGGGACTGAAGCTTTCTTT
>TRBV6-4|.|TRBJ2-1|TRBD1
CASSGDSLNHEQFF
TGTGCCAGCAGTGGGGACAGTTTGAATCATGAGCAGTTCTTC
>TRBV6-2/TRBV6-3|few|TRBJ2-5|.
CASSYWAETQYF
TGTGCCAGCAGTTACTGGGCGGAGACCCAGTACTTC
>TRBV11-2|.|TRBJ2-5|.
CASSWGAWETQYF
TGTGCCAGCAGCTGGGGGGCTTGGGAGACCCAGTACTTC
>TRBV28|.|TRBJ2-7|TRBD1
CATRDRGLWEQYF
TGTGCCACCCGGGACAGGGGGCTTTGGGAGCAGTACTTC
>TRBV28|few|TRBJ2-5|.
CASSSDRRIQETQYF
TGTGCCAGCAGTTCGGACAGAAGAATTCAAGAGACCCAGTACTTC
>TRBV2|few|TRBJ2-4|.
CAGSGGLEALKYF
TGTGCCGGCAGTGGGGGCCTCGAGGCGCTTAAGTACTTC
>TRBV27|.|TRBJ2-5|TRBD2
CASSWTSGETYGQYF
TGTGCCAGCAGCTGGACTAGCGGGGAGACCTACGGGCAGTACTTC
>TRBV7-3|.|TRBJ1-1|TRBD1
CASSFETGVPKEAFF
TGTGCCAGCAGCTTTGAGACAGGGGTACCCAAGGAAGCTTTCTTT
>TRBV7-2|few|TRBJ2-7|TRBD2
CASSFVLAGGLGEQYF
TGTGCCAGCAGCTTTGTACTAGCGGGAGGGTTGGGCGAGCAGTACTTC
>TRBV10-3|many|TRBJ2-3|TRBD2
CAISGAGVTQYF
TGTGCCATCAGTGGAGCGGGAGTTACGCAGTATTTT